The 10 T cell receptor beta chains given below trace back to one sample, sequenced in a study of beta chain features in type 1 diabetes. Of the isolated RNA, all was reverse transcribed, and so the sequenced material was expressed TCRB transcripts. Profiling relied on immunoSEQ multiplex PCR, and the TCRdb table lists in-frame clones only, not all of them. The sample yields 900,000 or so clones, roughly 17% seen once. Sequences were obtained from naive CD4+ T cells from blood. The receptors derive from a woman between 18 and 30 years old in good health.

This clone was seen more than once but under ten times. This chain connects TRBV6-1 to TRBJ2-3; possible D gene TRBD2, 5 bases. Germline assignment: CDR1 MNHNS and CDR2 SASEGT. Trimming cost V 6 bases and J 0 bases, with 7 bases left between them. This CDR3 contains 13 residues. The CDR3 bases are TGTGCCAGCAGGGACTGGAGCACAGATACGCAGTATTTT. Translated: CASRDWSTDTQYF.

This clone has just a few counts. This chain joins TRBV9 and TRBJ2-1; 8 nucleotides match TRBD2. J lost 7 bases, V lost 4 bases, and 13 bases had no gene match. Germline CDR1 and CDR2: SGDLS and YYNGEE. The CDR3 totals 16 residues. The CDR3 coding sequence is TGTGCCAGCAGCCCTACCGGGACTAGAGGGGGGAATGAGCAGTTCTTC. It specifies CASSPTGTRGGNEQFF.

This clone was recorded a few times. The chain carries TRBV2 and TRBJ2-6; D remains ambiguous. The CDR3 consists of 14 residues. Germline V gene sequence: CDR1 SNHLY, CDR2 FYNNEI. The V end was cut by 8 bases, the J end by 2 bases, with 10 bases between. The CDR3 here is CASLRVAGANVLTF. The CDR3 bases are TGTGCCAGCCTCCGGGTGGCTGGGGCCAACGTCCTGACTTTC. Full variable domain (rest looked up from reference TRBV2 and TRBJ2-6): EPEVTQTPSHQVTQMGQEVILRCVPISNHLYFYWYRQILGQKVEFLVSFYNNEISEKSEIFDDQFSVERPDGSNFTLKIRSTKLEDSAMYFCASLRVAGANVLTFGAGSRLTVL.

V is TRBV7-9 and J is TRBJ2-1; D is possibly TRBD1 or TRBD2 (6 bases each). The CDR3 totals 16 residues. Germline V gene sequence: CDR1 SEHNR, CDR2 FQNEAQ (reference sequence). Trimming pared 7 bases from V and 9 bases from J, leaving 25 bases between. The CDR3 DNA follows: TGTGCCAGCACCCCGGGGGCGAACCCCATCGGAAGTGAGCAGTTCTTC. Translation: CASTPGANPIGSEQFF. The variable domain in full, completed from reference TRBV7-9 and TRBJ2-1, reads DTGVSQNPRHKITKRGQNVTFRCDPISEHNRLYWYRQTLGQGPEFLTYFQNEAQLEKSRLLSDRFSAERPKGSFSTLEIQRTEQGDSAMYLCASTPGANPIGSEQFFGPGTRLTVL.

The CDR3 coding sequence is TGTGCCGGACAAGAAGAGCGTAGTAGTCCCCAGCATTTT. This translates into CAGQEERSSPQHF. The chain links TRBV2 to TRBJ1-5; weak D call: TRBD1 (5 bases). Trimming left V 11 bases short and J 10 bases short, with 21 bases between. The CDR3 length is 13 residues. Looked up from germline, CDR1 is SNHLY and CDR2 is FYNNEI.

This clone was seen a few times. The CDR3 region is CASSKVLGRGRSGSNQPQHF. As DNA, the CDR3 is TGTGCCAGCAGCAAAGTTCTCGGCAGGGGGCGAAGTGGCAGCAATCAGCCCCAGCATTTT. The chain joins TRBV21-1 to TRBJ1-5; the listed D gene, TRBD1, was not tested against the DNA. TRBV21-1 is given as a pseudogene. The CDR3 has 20 residues.

This clone appeared a few times. The genes are TRBV29-1 and TRBJ2-3; 7 bases agree with TRBD2. This CDR3 is 13 amino acids long. Looked up from germline, CDR1 is SQVTM and CDR2 is ANQGSEA. Trimming cost V 6 bases and J 2 bases; bases outside gene matches: 5. CDR3 in DNA: TGCAGCGTCCTCGGGAGGCTCACAGATACGCAGTATTTT. Its protein product is CSVLGRLTDTQYF.

This clone was detected once. The CDR3 sequence is CASRKSRTSTDTQYF. The CDR3, as DNA: TGTGCCAGCCGGAAAAGCCGGACCAGCACAGATACGCAGTATTTT. The chain uses TRBV27 and TRBJ2-3; D is unclear. Germline lookup yields CDR1 MNHEY and CDR2 SMNVEV (reference sequence). V lost 8 bases and J lost 0, with 15 bases in between. The CDR3 has 15 amino acids.

In this sample, this clone turned up a few times. The chain couples TRBV7-9 to TRBJ2-1; 7 bases match TRBD2. The CDR3 runs 19 residues. Germline CDR1 is SEHNR and CDR2 is FQNEAQ (reference sequence). The trim removed 5 bases at V and 2 bases at J, leaving 18 bases unmatched. CDR3: CASSRSLLSGKNPYNEQFF. Here the CDR3 DNA reads TGTGCCAGCAGCCGGTCCCTTTTAAGCGGGAAGAACCCCTACAATGAGCAGTTCTTC.

The chain has TRBV19 and TRBJ1-5; 7 positions match TRBD1. V gave up 5 bases and J gave up 7 bases; unmatched junction bases: 8. The CDR3 loop spans 14 amino acids. Germline CDR1 reads LNHDA; CDR2 reads SQIVND (reference sequence). The CDR3 sequence is CASSPRTGGQPQHF. In DNA form, the CDR3 reads TGTGCCAGTAGTCCCCGGACAGGAGGCCAGCCCCAGCATTTT.